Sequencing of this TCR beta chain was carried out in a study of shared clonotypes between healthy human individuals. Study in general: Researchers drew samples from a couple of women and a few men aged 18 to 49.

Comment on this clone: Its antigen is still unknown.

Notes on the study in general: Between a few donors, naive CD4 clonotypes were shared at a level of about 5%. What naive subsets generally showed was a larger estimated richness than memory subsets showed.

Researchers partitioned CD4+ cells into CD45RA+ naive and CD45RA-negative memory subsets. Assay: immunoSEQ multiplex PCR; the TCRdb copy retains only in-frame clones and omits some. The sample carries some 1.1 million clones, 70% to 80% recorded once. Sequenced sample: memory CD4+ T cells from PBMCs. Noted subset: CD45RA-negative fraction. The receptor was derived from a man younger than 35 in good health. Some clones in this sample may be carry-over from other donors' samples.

This CDR3 is CASRGGTGGQPQHF. The CDR3 nucleotides read TGTGCCAGCAGGGGGGGGACAGGGGGACAGCCCCAGCATTTT. The gene calls are TRBV28 and TRBJ1-5, with TRBD1 matching 11 bases. V dropped 6 bases and J dropped 7; count of bases not matched to a gene: 5. The CDR3 runs to 14 residues. The germline gives CDR1 MDHEN, CDR2 SYDVKM.